The 28 T cell receptor beta chains below come from one sample, sequenced in a study of T cells in Graves' hyperthyroidism and ophthalmopathy (dated by TCRdb to about 2019). Receptors were amplified or captured by multiplex PCR. The sequencer listed for this sample is Illumina HiSeq 2000. Amplification of TCR beta CDR3 regions was carried out from RNA transcripts. For the first round of RT-PCR on the TCR CDR3, the HTBI primer set was used together with the Qiagen OneStep RT-PCR kit. Starting from the raw public reads, TCRdb applied fastp trimming at Q25, assembled clones with MiXCR and retained in-frame beta chains. Under each unique CDR3 protein, matching rows form one entry showing the most common genes and DNA. This sample lists under 550,000 distinct CDR3 sequences; roughly 13% were detected once. Roughly 4.8% of the sample belongs to the ten largest clones. The source material was blood. Receptor source: a woman under 30 with Graves' hyperthyroidism.

This clonotype showed up many times. The CDR3 DNA is TGTGCCAGCAGACTTCCGGGACAGGGTCGTGATACGCAGTATTTT. Translating it yields CASRLPGQGRDTQYF. J is TRBJ2-3 and V is TRBV2, with 9 bases aligning to TRBD1. The CDR3 spans 15 residues. The germline V gene encodes CDR1 SNHLY and CDR2 FYNNEI. J lost 6 bases, V lost 6 bases, and 10 bases had no gene match. The full variable domain, completed using reference TRBV2 and TRBJ2-3, is EPEVTQTPSHQVTQMGQEVILRCVPISNHLYFYWYRQILGQKVEFLVSFYNNEISEKSEIFDDQFSVERPDGSNFTLKIRSTKLEDSAMYFCASRLPGQGRDTQYFGPGTRLTVL.

Many counts were recorded for this clonotype. V usage is TRBV12-3 or TRBV12-4 and J usage is TRBJ2-3; perhaps TRBD1 as D (6 bases). The CDR3 loop spans 16 amino acids. Trimming removed 3 bases from V and 1 base from J, with 14 bases in between. The CDR3 region has the DNA TGTGCCAGCAGTTTCCCACAGGGTTCGGGCACAGATACGCAGTATTTT. It encodes CASSFPQGSGTDTQYF.

In this sample, this clonotype turned up many times. The chain links TRBV5-1 to TRBJ1-5, with D possibly matching TRBD1 (6 bases). The V end lost 4 bases, the J end lost 4 bases, and 12 bases lay between the germline ends. CDR1 and CDR2 (germline): SGHRS, YFSETQ. This CDR3 is built from 14 residues. In DNA form, the CDR3 reads TGCGCCAGCAGCAAGGACAGCCAAAATCAGCCCCAGCATTTT. Translation: CASSKDSQNQPQHF. The variable domain in full, completed from reference TRBV5-1 and TRBJ1-5, reads KAGVTQTPRYLIKTRGQQVTLSCSPISGHRSVSWYQQTPGQGLQFLFEYFSETQRNKGNFPGRFSGRQFSNSRSEMNVSTLELGDSALYLCASSKDSQNQPQHFGDGTRLSIL.

A word on this clonotype: Since a much larger clone is just one base distant, this may be a read error. The chain combines TRBV29-1 with TRBJ2-5; no reliable D call. The DNA matches TRBJ2-1 better at its end, which makes the J call doubtful. The germline gives CDR1 SQVTM, CDR2 ANQGSEA. This CDR3 has 13 residues. CDR3 sequence (DNA): TGCAGCGTTGAGTTCTGGGATCGAGAGACCCAGTTCTTC. Translated, it gives CSVEFWDRETQFF.

The chain links TRBV19 to TRBJ1-3, with TRBD1 matching over 7 bases. Germline V gives CDR1 LNHDA, CDR2 SQIVND (reference sequence). The CDR3 totals 17 residues. With V trimmed by 2 bases and J by 4 bases, 11 bases remained unmatched. The CDR3 reads CASSITRQGATGNTIYF. As DNA, the CDR3 is TGTGCCAGTAGTATAACCCGACAGGGAGCGACCGGAAACACCATATATTTT.

The rearrangement links TRBV20-1 to TRBJ2-7, with D possibly being TRBD2 (7 bases). The V gene's germline CDR1 is DFQATT and CDR2 SNEGSKA (reference sequence). This CDR3 contains 15 residues. V was clipped by 3 bases and J by 7 bases, with 22 bases between them. As DNA, the CDR3 is TGCAGTGCTAGTCACATAGGGGGGGTGGAAGCGGAGCAGTACTTC. It codes for CSASHIGGVEAEQYF.

The chain carries TRBV5-6 and TRBJ2-1; 8 bases fit TRBD2. With 4 bases clipped from V and 4 bases from J, the junction kept 13 bases outside the gene matches. There are 17 residues in the CDR3. Germline lookup yields CDR1 SGHDT and CDR2 YYEEEE. The CDR3 sequence is CASSGKKLAALYNEQFF. The CDR3 coding sequence is TGTGCCAGCAGCGGTAAAAAACTAGCGGCGCTTTACAATGAGCAGTTCTTC. The full variable domain, rest sourced from reference TRBV5-6 and TRBJ2-1, is DAGVTQSPTHLIKTRGQQVTLRCSPKSGHDTVSWYQQALGQGPQFIFQYYEEEERQRGNFPDRFSGHQFPNYSSELNVNALLLGDSALYLCASSGKKLAALYNEQFFGPGTRLTVL.

This clonotype has at least ten counts. The J gene is TRBJ2-1, the V gene TRBV20-1; tentative D call: TRBD1 (6 bases). This CDR3 spans 13 amino acids. Trimming cost V 3 bases and J 5 bases, with 11 bases left between them. Germline V gives CDR1 DFQATT, CDR2 SNEGSKA (reference sequence). The CDR3: CSARGAQHNEQFF. In DNA form, the CDR3 reads TGCAGTGCTAGGGGGGCGCAGCACAATGAGCAGTTCTTC.

This clonotype was seen many times. This rearrangement joins TRBV28 to TRBJ2-7, with D perhaps TRBD1 (6 bases). The CDR3 extends over 14 amino acids. In germline, CDR1 is MDHEN, CDR2 SYDVKM. Trimming removed 5 bases from V and 5 bases from J, with 16 bases in between. The DNA for the CDR3 is TGTGCCAGCAGTCTCAGATACGACAGGAACGAGCAGTACTTC. Its protein product is CASSLRYDRNEQYF.

This clonotype was observed a handful of times. The chain has TRBV6-4 and TRBJ2-2; tentative D call: TRBD2 (5 bases). This CDR3 has 14 residues. Germline lookup yields CDR1 MRHNA and CDR2 SNTAGT. Trimming took off 6 bases at V and 4 bases at J, with 12 bases between the two ends. CDR3 sequence reads: CASSLLESTGELFF. CDR3 sequence (DNA): TGTGCCAGCAGCCTACTAGAAAGCACCGGGGAGCTGTTTTTT.

The V and J genes are TRBV10-2 and TRBJ2-3; maybe TRBD2 (6 bases). V gave up 9 bases and J gave up 6 bases, with 22 bases separating them. Germline CDR1 and CDR2: WSHSY and SAAADI. CDR3 length: 15 amino acids. The CDR3 here is CASQAGTRLGDTQYF. The CDR3, as DNA: TGCGCCAGTCAGGCGGGAACCCGATTGGGGGATACGCAGTATTTT.

In this sample, this clonotype turned up many times. CDR3 loop: CASGGVQPQHF. The CDR3 region has the DNA TGTGCCAGCGGTGGCGTTCAGCCCCAGCATTTT. The chain uses TRBV6-1 and TRBJ1-5; D is unclear. Looked up from germline, CDR1 is MNHNS and CDR2 is SASEGT. The germline V and J ends were trimmed by 8 bases and 6 bases, with 8 bases remaining between them. The CDR3 extends over 11 amino acids.

This clonotype was picked up a small number of times. This chain joins TRBV7-6 and TRBJ1-1, with 12 bases aligning to TRBD1. V lost 8 bases, J lost 7 bases, and 8 bases stayed unmatched. The CDR3 has 14 residues. CDR1 SGHVS and CDR2 FNYEAQ come from the germline V gene. The CDR3 bases are TGTGCCAGCGTCCGGGACAGGGGGCTTGGTGAAGCTTTCTTT. Protein: CASVRDRGLGEAFF.

This clonotype was counted a few times. The rearrangement links TRBV27 to TRBJ2-1; possible D gene TRBD1, 5 bases. Germline CDR1 reads MNHEY; CDR2 reads SMNVEV (reference sequence). The ends were cut back, 4 bases at V and 7 bases at J, with 11 bases in the middle. This CDR3 is 13 amino acids long. The CDR3 sequence: CASSWSGSNEQFF. CDR3 DNA: TGTGCCAGCAGTTGGTCAGGGTCTAATGAGCAGTTCTTC.

This clonotype was counted only a few times. The chain has TRBV5-1 and TRBJ1-4, with D hard to call. The length of the CDR3 is 20 residues. In germline, CDR1 is SGHRS, CDR2 YFSETQ. V was cut by 3 bases and J by 0 bases, with 24 bases left in between. CDR3 sequence (DNA): TGCGCCAGCAGCTCCCGCCCCGGGCAGCAAGAACACCCAACTAATGAAAAACTGTTTTTT. It is translated as CASSSRPGQQEHPTNEKLFF.

The chain joins TRBV6-1 to TRBJ1-2; 8 bases are shared with TRBD1. Germline V gene lookup returns CDR1 MNHNS and CDR2 SASEGT. The V gene end was trimmed by 3 bases and the J gene end by 6 bases; junction bases not matched to a gene: 0. This CDR3 is built from 12 residues. The CDR3 loop is CASSEGQDGYTF. As DNA, the CDR3 is TGTGCCAGCAGTGAGGGACAGGATGGCTACACCTTC.

Ten or more counts support this clonotype. The chain is built from TRBV20-1 and TRBJ2-7, with D hard to call. Trimming shortened V by 3 bases and J by 5 bases, and 14 bases separated the two germline ends. CDR1 and CDR2 (germline): DFQATT, SNEGSKA (reference sequence). CDR3 size: 13 residues. The CDR3 region is CSARWGTDDEQYF. The CDR3 nucleotides read TGCAGTGCTAGGTGGGGTACAGACGACGAGCAGTACTTC.

This clonotype has at least ten counts. The chain has TRBV12-3 or TRBV12-4 and TRBJ2-1, with 8 nucleotides matching TRBD1. The CDR3 length is 14 residues. J lost 5 bases, V lost 3 bases, and 3 bases had no gene match. The CDR3 DNA reads TGTGCCAGCAGTTTTCAGGGGGCCAACAATGAGCAGTTCTTC. Amino acid sequence: CASSFQGANNEQFF.

This clonotype was detected ten times or more. The chain recombines TRBV3-1 with TRBJ1-1, with a weak D call TRBD1 (5 bases). V shed 1 base and J shed 3 bases, with 9 bases lying between them. Germline V lookup: CDR1 LGHDT, CDR2 YNNKEL (reference sequence). The CDR3 loop spans 14 amino acids. The CDR3 loop is CASSQAGTHTEAFF. The CDR3 DNA reads TGTGCCAGCAGCCAAGCCGGGACCCACACTGAAGCTTTCTTT.

The sample holds many counts of this clonotype. This chain connects TRBV2 to TRBJ1-2; a weak D match, TRBD1 (5 bases). V was shortened by 8 bases and J by 3 bases, with 13 bases between the two germline ends. CDR1 SNHLY and CDR2 FYNNEI come from the germline V gene. The length of the CDR3 is 13 residues. The CDR3: CASGAARHYGYTF. In DNA form, the CDR3 reads TGTGCCAGCGGGGCGGCACGTCACTATGGCTACACCTTC.

Only a few counts were recorded for this clonotype. V usage is TRBV18 and J usage is TRBJ1-5, with D tentatively TRBD1 (6 bases). Trimming took off 3 bases at V and 2 bases at J, with 20 bases between the two ends. This CDR3 has 18 amino acids. Germline V CDR1 and CDR2: KGHSH, LQKENI. The CDR3 DNA follows: TGTGCCAGCTCACCGAACAGGGTTAGGGTGAAGGGCAATCAGCCCCAGCATTTT. This translates into CASSPNRVRVKGNQPQHF.

This clonotype occurred a few times. The chain recombines TRBV10-3 with TRBJ2-3; 13 nucleotides align to TRBD2. The trim removed 10 bases at V and 6 bases at J, leaving 10 bases unmatched. CDR1 is ENHRY and CDR2 is SYGVKD in the germline V gene. CDR3 length: 15 amino acids. The CDR3 region is CATGELAGGPDTQYF. The DNA for the CDR3 is TGTGCCACCGGGGAACTAGCGGGAGGGCCGGATACGCAGTATTTT.

There are many counts of this clonotype. J is TRBJ1-3 and V is TRBV4-2; possibly TRBD1 for D (5 bases). Germline CDR1 is LGHNA and CDR2 is YNFKEQ. Deletions cut 0 bases from V and 0 bases from J, with 12 bases between. This CDR3 region has 17 residues. CDR3 coding DNA: TGTGCCAGCAGCCAAGAGGGGGGTATTTACTCTGGAAACACCATATATTTT. Residues: CASSQEGGIYSGNTIYF.

The genes are TRBV28 and TRBJ2-5; 10 nucleotides agree with TRBD2. The germline V gene encodes CDR1 MDHEN and CDR2 SYDVKM. Trimming removed 6 bases from V and 3 bases from J; junction bases left unmatched: 10. This CDR3 spans 16 amino acids. The CDR3 protein is CASSPVGLAAKETQYF. DNA of the CDR3: TGTGCCAGCAGCCCTGTCGGACTAGCGGCAAAAGAGACCCAGTACTTC.

Many counts were recorded for this clonotype. The rearrangement joins TRBV2 to TRBJ1-1, with a tentative D call TRBD1 (6 bases). The CDR3 is made up of 13 amino acids. V dropped 9 bases and J dropped 3 bases, with 14 bases sitting between them. The germline CDR1 and CDR2 sequences are SNHLY and FYNNEI. CDR3 bases: TGTGCCAGACGCCCGGGGGCCGACACTGAAGCTTTCTTT. It is translated as CARRPGADTEAFF.

Concerning this clonotype itself: It may be a read error: a sequence one base away is much more abundant. The chain couples TRBV30 to TRBJ2-2; D possibly corresponds to TRBD1 (6 bases). Germline V CDR1 and CDR2: GTSNPN, SVGIG (reference sequence). The CDR3 consists of 14 residues. The CDR3 reads CAWSVGGYAGEPFF. In DNA, the CDR3 is TGTGCCTGGAGTGTAGGGGGATACGCCGGGGAGCCGTTTTTT.

This clonotype was found many times. The chain links TRBV6-1 to TRBJ2-5, with 10 nucleotides matching TRBD1. Losses at the gene ends were 5 bases for V and 7 bases for J; bases not matched to a gene: 10. CDR1 is MNHNS, CDR2 SASEGT, per germline. The CDR3 spans 15 residues. The CDR3 spells CASSQDRGIIGTQYF. As DNA, the CDR3 is TGTGCCAGCAGTCAGGACAGGGGGATCATTGGGACCCAGTACTTC.

At least ten counts were recorded for this clonotype. V is TRBV2 and J is TRBJ2-7; 9 nucleotides agree with TRBD2. The J segment lost 5 bases and the V segment lost 4 bases, leaving 15 bases of the junction unmatched. CDR1 is SNHLY, CDR2 FYNNEI, per germline. This CDR3 region has 17 residues. CDR3: CASSGRGMGLAFDEQYF. The CDR3 DNA is TGTGCCAGCAGTGGCAGGGGAATGGGACTAGCCTTCGACGAGCAGTACTTC.